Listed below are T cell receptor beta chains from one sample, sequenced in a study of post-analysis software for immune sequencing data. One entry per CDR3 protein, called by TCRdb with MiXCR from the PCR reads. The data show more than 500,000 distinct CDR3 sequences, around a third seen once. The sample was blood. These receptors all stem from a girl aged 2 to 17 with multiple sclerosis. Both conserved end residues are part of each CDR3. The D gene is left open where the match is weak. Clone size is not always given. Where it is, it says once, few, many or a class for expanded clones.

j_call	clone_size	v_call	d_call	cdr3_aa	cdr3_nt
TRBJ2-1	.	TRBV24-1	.	CATSDPPSSYNAQFF	TGTGCCACCAGTGATCCCCCAAGCTCCTACAATGCGCAGTTCTTC
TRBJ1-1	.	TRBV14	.	CASSQGWTDDLYTEAFF	TGTGCCAGCAGCCAAGGGTGGACAGACGACCTCTATACTGAAGCTTTCTTT
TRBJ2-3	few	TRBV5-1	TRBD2	CASSLVSGGTTDTQYF	TGCGCCAGCAGCTTGGTTTCCGGGGGGACCACAGATACGCAGTATTTT
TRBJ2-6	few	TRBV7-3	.	CASSFLNRQASGANVLTF	TGTGCCAGCAGCTTCTTGAACCGACAGGCCTCTGGGGCCAACGTCCTGACTTTC
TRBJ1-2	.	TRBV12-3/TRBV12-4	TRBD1	CASSFLGQGDGYTF	TGTGCCAGCAGTTTTTTAGGACAGGGCGACGGCTACACCTTC
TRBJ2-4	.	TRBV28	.	CASRQIHREDIQYF	TGTGCCAGCAGACAAATCCACAGGGAGGACATTCAGTACTTC
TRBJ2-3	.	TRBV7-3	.	CASSLGQGGTGQYF	TGTGCCAGCAGCTTAGGCCAGGGGGGGACTGGGCAGTATTTT
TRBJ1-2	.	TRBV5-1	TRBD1	CASSLRTGSTLGYTF	TGCGCCAGCAGCCTCCGGACAGGGAGCACCCTAGGCTACACCTTC
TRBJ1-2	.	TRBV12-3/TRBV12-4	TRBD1	CVSSLQGAYGYTF	TGTGTCAGCAGTCTCCAGGGGGCCTATGGCTACACCTTC
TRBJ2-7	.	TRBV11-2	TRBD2	CASSFPGTSSSSYEQYF	TGTGCCAGCAGCTTCCCCGGGACTAGTTCTAGCTCCTACGAGCAGTACTTC
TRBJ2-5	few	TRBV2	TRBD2	CASGAGVETQYF	TGTGCCAGCGGGGCGGGGGTAGAGACCCAGTACTTC
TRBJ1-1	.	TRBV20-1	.	CSARDTARPNTEAFF	TGCAGTGCTAGAGATACGGCCAGGCCGAACACTGAAGCTTTCTTT
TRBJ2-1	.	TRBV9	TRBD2	CAGSVGGGSYNEQFF	TGTGCCGGCAGCGTAGGCGGGGGATCCTACAATGAGCAGTTCTTC
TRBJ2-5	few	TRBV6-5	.	CASSYSRGPQETQYF	TGTGCCAGCAGTTACTCACGGGGGCCTCAAGAGACCCAGTACTTC
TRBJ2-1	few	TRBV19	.	CASSIVGGQPNEQFF	TGTGCCAGTAGTATAGTTGGGGGCCAACCTAATGAGCAGTTCTTC
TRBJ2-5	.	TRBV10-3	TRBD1	CAISVRGQETQYF	TGTGCCATCAGTGTCAGGGGGCAGGAGACCCAGTACTTC
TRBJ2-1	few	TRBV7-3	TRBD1	CASSLWQGAAGEQFF	TGTGCCAGCAGCTTGTGGCAGGGGGCGGCTGGTGAGCAGTTCTTC
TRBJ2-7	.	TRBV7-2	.	CASYGTSADYEQYF	TGTGCCAGCTACGGGACATCCGCTGACTACGAGCAGTACTTC
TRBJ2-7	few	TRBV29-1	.	CSVARGRQNYEQYF	TGCAGCGTTGCCCGGGGGCGGCAGAACTACGAGCAGTACTTC
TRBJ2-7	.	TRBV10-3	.	CAISEGNLYEQYF	TGTGCCATCAGTGAAGGGAATCTCTACGAGCAGTACTTC
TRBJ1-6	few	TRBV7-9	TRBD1	CASSPSRTGGYSPLHF	TGTGCCAGCAGCCCAAGCCGGACAGGGGGCTATTCACCCCTCCACTTT
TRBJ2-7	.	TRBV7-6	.	CASSLAGTGPQEAQYF	TGTGCCAGCAGCTTAGCGGGAACGGGTCCCCAAGAGGCCCAGTACTTC
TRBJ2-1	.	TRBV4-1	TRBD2	CASSHTGGYEQFF	TGCGCCAGCAGCCATACGGGGGGTTATGAGCAGTTCTTC
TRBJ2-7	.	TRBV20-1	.	CSAPGQIRRATIYYEQYF	TGCAGTGCTCCTGGACAGATTCGAAGAGCCACAATTTATTACGAGCAGTACTTC
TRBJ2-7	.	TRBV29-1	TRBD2	CSVVGGSTYEQYF	TGCAGCGTTGTGGGGGGGAGCACCTACGAGCAGTACTTC
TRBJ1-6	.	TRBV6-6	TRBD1	CASSWDRGSPPHF	TGTGCCAGCAGTTGGGACAGGGGTTCACCCCCCCACTTT
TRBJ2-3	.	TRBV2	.	CATEVSTDTQYF	TGTGCCACGGAGGTCTCCACAGATACGCAGTATTTT